The next 28 T cell receptor beta chains were all read from a single sample in a study of chemoradiotherapy in HPV16-positive cancers. Measured with immunoSEQ multiplex PCR; TCRdb has only the in-frame clones, and not every one. The table lists about 1,700 clones, about 81% of them singletons. Sequenced material: tumor tissue, taken from a patient who underwent chemoradiotherapy. Source of these receptors: a human donor with HPV-associated anogenital cancer.

This clone was found once. The chain is built from TRBV18 and TRBJ1-1, with D uncertain. The V and J ends lost 4 bases and 1 base respectively, with 16 bases between them. CDR1 is KGHSH and CDR2 is LQKENI in the germline V gene. This CDR3 spans 16 amino acids. The CDR3 protein is CASSRTTSWANTEAFF. The CDR3 region has the DNA TGTGCCAGCTCACGAACGACGAGCTGGGCGAACACTGAAGCTTTCTTT.

V gene TRBV5-1 combines with J gene TRBJ2-5, with D perhaps TRBD2 (5 bases). TRBJ2-7 matches the DNA end more closely, so the J call is doubtful. This CDR3 is built from 13 residues. Germline V gives CDR1 SGHRS, CDR2 YFSETQ. This CDR3 reads CASSPTRGHEQYF. The CDR3 bases are TGCGCCAGCAGCCCAACTAGAGGTCACGAGCAGTACTTC.

The V and J genes are TRBV7-9 and TRBJ2-3; 8 positions match TRBD2. CDR1 and CDR2 from the germline V gene are SEHNR and FQNEAQ (reference sequence). CDR3 length: 15 residues. Losses at the gene ends were 3 bases for V and 4 bases for J; bases not matched to a gene: 6. CDR3 protein: CASSFSGELADTQYF. CDR3 nucleotides: TGTGCCAGCAGCTTTAGCGGGGAGTTGGCAGATACGCAGTATTTT.

The CDR3 DNA reads TGCGCCAGCAGCCCAGGGCAGACAGGCGATAACTATGGCTACACCTTC. Translated, it gives CASSPGQTGDNYGYTF. This chain joins TRBV4-3 and TRBJ1-2, with D perhaps TRBD1 (6 bases). Trimming shortened V by 4 bases and J by 1 base, and 16 bases separated the two germline ends. CDR3 length equals 16 residues. Germline V gene lookup returns CDR1 LGHNA and CDR2 YSLEER.

The chain combines TRBV11-3 with TRBJ2-1; TRBD2 is a possible D gene (6 bases). The ends were cut back, 5 bases at V and 5 bases at J, with 13 bases in the middle. Germline assignment: CDR1 SGHNT and CDR2 YENEEA. This CDR3 has 14 residues. The CDR3 reads CASSGDGGDNEQFF. CDR3 in DNA: TGTGCCAGCAGCGGGGACGGGGGAGACAATGAGCAGTTCTTC.

This rearrangement joins TRBV29-1 to TRBJ1-1, with TRBD1 matching 9 bases. There are 18 residues in the CDR3. Germline V gene data show CDR1 as SQVTM and CDR2 as ANQGSEA. Unmatched junction bases numbered 11, after V lost 0 bases and J lost 0 bases. The CDR3 protein is CSVEDPGQGRRLNTEAFF. Here the CDR3 DNA reads TGCAGCGTTGAAGACCCCGGACAGGGGAGACGTTTGAACACTGAAGCTTTCTTT. Based on the CDR3 plus reference TRBV29-1 and TRBJ1-1, the full variable domain is SAVISQKPSRDICQRGTSLTIQCQVDSQVTMMFWYRQQPGQSLTLIATANQGSEATYESGFVIDKFPISRPNLTFSTLTVSNMSPEDSSIYLCSVEDPGQGRRLNTEAFFGQGTRLTVV.

The V call is TRBV2, the J call TRBJ2-6; tentatively, D is TRBD1 (6 bases). The V end lost 5 bases, the J end lost 0 bases, and 17 bases lay between the germline ends. The CDR3 covers 18 residues. The germline gives CDR1 SNHLY, CDR2 FYNNEI. CDR3 sequence reads: CASSQDRGPSSGANVLTF. The CDR3 coding sequence is TGTGCCAGCAGTCAGGACAGAGGCCCAAGCTCTGGGGCCAACGTCCTGACTTTC.

The chain joins TRBV5-1 to TRBJ1-2; 9 bases are shared with TRBD1. Looked up from germline, CDR1 is SGHRS and CDR2 is YFSETQ. The CDR3 spans 16 residues. Trimming removed 7 bases from V and 2 bases from J; junction bases left unmatched: 12. The CDR3 DNA reads as TGCGCCAGCCACCAGGAGTCCGGGACAGGGAACTATGGCTACACCTTC. This gives the protein CASHQESGTGNYGYTF.

The V gene is TRBV7-8, the J gene TRBJ2-7, with 7 bases aligning to TRBD1. Losses at the gene ends were 3 bases for V and 1 base for J; bases not matched to a gene: 3. Germline values: CDR1 SGHVS, CDR2 FQNEAQ. The CDR3 loop spans 14 amino acids. CDR3 region: CASSFKTGSYEQYF. The CDR3 DNA reads as TGTGCCAGCAGCTTCAAGACAGGGTCCTACGAGCAGTACTTC.

This clone has a single count. This chain uses TRBV5-5 with TRBJ1-1; D ambiguous. This CDR3 is built from 14 residues. Germline CDR1 is SGHKS and CDR2 is YYEKEE (reference sequence). V gave up 5 bases and J gave up 2 bases, with 13 bases separating them. The CDR3 sequence is CASRRPIGNTEAFF. Written as DNA, the CDR3 is TGTGCCAGCAGGAGGCCGATAGGTAACACTGAAGCTTTCTTT.

The CDR3 DNA reads as TGTGCCATCAGTGATAAAGGGGACAGGGTCACTAACTATGGCTACACCTTC. It translates to CAISDKGDRVTNYGYTF. This chain connects TRBV10-3 to TRBJ1-2; TRBD1 agrees at 9 bases. Trimming at V came to 3 bases and at J to 0 bases, leaving 8 bases not matched to a gene. The germline V gene has CDR1 ENHRY and CDR2 SYGVKD. The CDR3 extends over 17 amino acids.

The chain has TRBV6-1 and TRBJ2-7, with D possibly matching TRBD1 (6 bases). This CDR3 comprises 12 residues. Germline V gives CDR1 MNHNS, CDR2 SASEGT. With 4 bases removed from V and 4 bases from J, the gap between germline ends came to 8 bases. This chain's CDR3 is CASSVGAYEQYF. Written as DNA, the CDR3 is TGTGCCAGCAGTGTGGGGGCTTACGAGCAGTACTTC.

The chain couples TRBV9 to TRBJ1-2; D unclear. CDR3 length equals 11 residues. The V gene's germline CDR1 is SGDLS and CDR2 YYNGEE. The V end was cut by 3 bases, the J end by 5 bases, with 5 bases between. CDR3 sequence: CASSGLYGYTF. The CDR3 bases are TGTGCCAGCAGCGGGCTTTATGGCTACACCTTC.

DNA of the CDR3: TGTGCCTGGAGTAAGGGGGTTGATCAGCCCCAGCATTTT. Its translation is CAWSKGVDQPQHF. The chain recombines TRBV30 with TRBJ1-5, with a tentative D call TRBD1 (6 bases). Germline assignment: CDR1 GTSNPN and CDR2 SVGIG (reference sequence). The CDR3 loop spans 13 amino acids. Deletions cut 2 bases from V and 5 bases from J, with 10 bases between.

The J gene is TRBJ1-6, the V gene TRBV30; D unclear. Trimming stripped 5 bases from V and 5 bases from J, with 10 bases between. The CDR3 spans 13 residues. The V gene's germline CDR1 is GTSNPN and CDR2 SVGIG (reference sequence). The CDR3 sequence: CAWRVDNNSPLHF. CDR3 DNA sequence: TGTGCCTGGCGGGTAGACAATAATTCACCCCTCCACTTT.

This clone was seen just once. The rearrangement joins TRBV6-6 to TRBJ1-1; D gene uncertain. V lost 2 bases and J lost 8, with 9 bases in between. CDR1 MNHNY and CDR2 SVGAGI come from the germline V gene (reference sequence). The CDR3 totals 12 residues. The DNA for the CDR3 is TGTGCCAGCAGTTACCAGTCCAACGAAGCTTTCTTT. Amino acid sequence: CASSYQSNEAFF.

The chain uses TRBV10-3 and TRBJ2-7; 13 nucleotides align to TRBD2. This CDR3 has 15 residues. V gave up 6 bases and J gave up 5 bases; unmatched junction bases: 7. Germline lookup yields CDR1 ENHRY and CDR2 SYGVKD. The CDR3 spells CAIRPGLAGVDEQYF. CDR3 coding DNA: TGTGCCATCAGACCCGGACTAGCGGGGGTGGACGAGCAGTACTTC.

The V call is TRBV11-2, the J call TRBJ1-2; D might be TRBD1 (6 bases). This CDR3 is built from 14 residues. Deletions cut 6 bases from V and 4 bases from J, with 15 bases between. Germline V gives CDR1 SGHAT, CDR2 FQNNGV. The DNA of the CDR3 is TGTGCCAGCAGACCTACGACAGGCCCCTATGGCTACACCTTC. It encodes CASRPTTGPYGYTF.

This clone was picked up one time. CDR3 residues: CASSLFSQGEYNSPLHF. CDR3 coding DNA: TGTGCCAGCAGTTTATTCTCACAGGGGGAATATAATTCACCCCTCCACTTT. The chain couples TRBV28 to TRBJ1-6, with 8 positions matching TRBD1. Looked up from germline, CDR1 is MDHEN and CDR2 is SYDVKM. Unmatched junction bases numbered 6, after V lost 1 base and J lost 4 bases. This CDR3 spans 17 amino acids.

This clone was counted between two and nine times. This sequence joins TRBV19 and TRBJ1-6; 7 nucleotides agree with TRBD1. Germline V gives CDR1 LNHDA, CDR2 SQIVND (reference sequence). The V segment lost 3 bases and the J segment 7 bases; nucleotides outside the gene matches: 3. This CDR3 is 14 amino acids long. CDR3 nucleotides: TGTGCCAGTAGTATGGGGACAGAAAATTCACCCCTCCACTTT. Translation gives CASSMGTENSPLHF.

The chain couples TRBV2 to TRBJ1-5; D gene ambiguous. The CDR3 spans 15 residues. From germline, CDR1 is SNHLY and CDR2 FYNNEI. Trimming pared 1 base from V and 8 bases from J, leaving 15 bases between. The CDR3 DNA follows: TGTGCCAGCAGTGAAGAGAGGGTGGGTCAGGAGCCCCAGCATTTT. It specifies CASSEERVGQEPQHF.

This clone showed up just a few times. The chain uses TRBV11-3 and TRBJ2-3, with D unresolved. This CDR3 is built from 12 residues. Per germline, CDR1 SGHNT and CDR2 YENEEA. Trimming removed 3 bases from V and 1 base from J, with 2 bases in between. The chain's CDR3 is CASSFGTDTQYF. DNA for the CDR3: TGTGCCAGCAGCTTCGGCACAGATACGCAGTATTTT.

CDR3 loop: CASNGQGDGNTIYF. The CDR3 DNA is TGTGCCAGCAACGGACAGGGGGACGGAAACACCATATATTTT. The rearrangement uses TRBV21-1 and TRBJ1-3; TRBD1 is the table's D call, not checked against the DNA. TRBV21-1 is tagged as a pseudogene. The CDR3 covers 14 residues.

The chain links TRBV6-1 to TRBJ1-2; D is uncertain. Trimming stripped 1 base from V and 0 bases from J, with 12 bases between. The CDR3 loop spans 16 amino acids. Germline CDR1 and CDR2: MNHNS and SASEGT. CDR3 residues: CASSEGVEPSNYGYTF. CDR3 DNA: TGTGCCAGCAGTGAAGGGGTTGAACCTTCTAACTATGGCTACACCTTC.

The chain's CDR3 is CASSLEGDSNSNQPQHF. In DNA, the CDR3 is TGTGCCAGCAGCTTGGAGGGGGACAGTAATAGCAATCAGCCCCAGCATTTT. V usage is TRBV5-5 and J usage is TRBJ1-5, with TRBD1 matching over 7 bases. The trim removed 0 bases at V and 0 bases at J, leaving 6 bases unmatched. The germline V gene has CDR1 SGHKS and CDR2 YYEKEE (reference sequence). The length of the CDR3 is 17 residues. The whole variable domain, filled in from reference TRBV5-5 and TRBJ1-5, reads DAGVTQSPTHLIKTRGQQVTLRCSPISGHKSVSWYQQVLGQGPQFIFQYYEKEERGRGNFPDRFSARQFPNYSSELNVNALLLGDSALYLCASSLEGDSNSNQPQHFGDGTRLSIL.

The chain recombines TRBV21-1 with TRBJ2-7; the tabulated D call, TRBD2, remains unverified against the DNA. TRBV21-1 constitutes a pseudogene. The CDR3 has 14 residues. In DNA, the CDR3 is TGTGCCAGCACCCCCCCCGGGGGAGCCTACGAGCAGTACTTC. This sequence encodes CASTPPGGAYEQYF.

The J gene is TRBJ1-2, the V gene TRBV19; D is unclear. The CDR3 sequence is 13 residues long. Germline CDR1 and CDR2: LNHDA and SQIVND (reference sequence). Trimming removed 1 base at V and 1 base at J, with 4 bases between. The CDR3 coding sequence is TGTGCCAGTAGTATAGCGGTTAACTATGGCTACACCTTC. Amino acid sequence: CASSIAVNYGYTF.

V gene TRBV6-5 combines with J gene TRBJ1-1; the match to TRBD1 covers 8 bases. The germline V gene encodes CDR1 MNHEY and CDR2 SVGAGI. The CDR3 contains 14 residues. Trimming cost V 6 bases and J 4 bases; bases outside gene matches: 7. Written as DNA, the CDR3 is TGTGCCAGCAGGATAGGACAGGGAGGCACTGAAGCTTTCTTT. Amino acid sequence: CASRIGQGGTEAFF.